This TCR beta chain originates from a study of blood T cells in healthy people across ages. Study background: Capture via template switching afforded approximately one barcoded beta molecule per two T cells.

Together with a sample-barcoded 5' primer, a J-beta primer mix was included in a second PCR lasting about 7 to 12 cycles. Each of the cDNA molecules was tagged by a template-switch adaptor with 12 random nucleotides. TCRdb ran MiXCR on the 5' RACE reads and lists one entry per CDR3 protein. The sample carries roughly 800,000 distinct CDR3 sequences, 25% to 30% recorded once. Isolated per sample were at least 6 million PBMCs. The CDR3 consists of 15 residues. Germline V gives CDR1 PRHDT, CDR2 FYEKMQ (reference sequence). Unmatched junction bases numbered 7, after V lost 4 bases and J lost 5 bases. These same records also appear under a second study, on T cells of mothers and their children. That report notes: Researchers put all of the extracted RNA into cDNA synthesis, using roughly 1.5 ug per 15 ul.

The specimen sequenced was blood. The chain links TRBV13 to TRBJ2-3; 9 bases align to TRBD1. The source of this sequence is a boy aged 5 to 17 in good health. CDR3 residues: CASSSAGQGEDTQYF. CDR3 nucleotides: TGTGCCAGCAGCTCCGCGGGACAGGGAGAAGATACGCAGTATTTT.